This T cell receptor (beta chain) was captured by sequencing in a study of tumor and adjacent non-tumor tissue in lung cancer. In the study overall: Patients comprised roughly 12 adenocarcinoma, a couple of squamous cell carcinoma and 1 small cell lung cancer.

Whole-study results and caveats: Normal lung showed higher cumulative top 100 clone frequency than tumor.

A note on this clonotype: Its cognate antigen is unknown.

RNA was extracted from bulk tissue without any cell sorting. Three rounds of nested PCR, following a modified ARM-PCR protocol, produced the TCRbeta library. From the multiplex PCR reads, TCRdb called clonotypes with MiXCR, one entry per CDR3 protein. The sample yields 84,000 or so distinct CDR3 sequences, more than 60% seen once. The CDR3 sequence is 15 residues long. The V gene lost 4 bases and the J gene lost 14 bases, with 26 bases spanning the gap. The V gene's germline CDR1 is LGHNA and CDR2 YNFKEQ. The source is a man in his 70s with non-small cell lung cancer. Sequenced material: lung tumor tissue. The V call is TRBV4-2, the J call TRBJ2-5; D possibly uses TRBD1 or TRBD2 (5 bases each). CDR3 DNA sequence: TGTGCCAGCAGCCGCGAGTGGGACGCCATACGGACCGATTACTTC. This translates into CASSREWDAIRTDYF.